This TCR beta chain derives from a study of cytomegalovirus exposure and HLA in healthy donors. General study results and limits: Analysis was carried out at a later point, and it linked a missense DCLRE1C variant to TCR beta V- and J-gene trimming.

As regards this clone: Its antigen is undetermined.

V was trimmed by 6 bases and J by 5 bases, leaving 24 bases between them. The germline V gene encodes CDR1 SGHVS and CDR2 FNYEAQ. The CDR3 runs 17 residues. In the PCR, 60 Vbeta and 13 Jbeta primers were used. TCRdb's copy holds only in-frame clones and misses some; the assay was immunoSEQ multiplex PCR. The sample consists of about 130,000 clones, roughly three quarters of them appearing once. While unrecorded immune exposures were likely, the donors were nominally healthy when sampled. This chain connects TRBV7-6 to TRBJ2-3; weak D call: TRBD2 (7 bases). The sequenced sample was PBMCs. The TCR originated in a man aged 18 to 35 in good health and CMV-seronegative. Written as DNA, the CDR3 is TGTGCCAGCAGTCCGGGGGGCGGGAGTCACCCGGGAGATACGCAGTATTTT. Its translation is CASSPGGGSHPGDTQYF.